The 27 T cell receptor beta chains below come from one sample, sequenced in a study of chemoradiotherapy in HPV16-positive cancers. The data were produced by immunoSEQ multiplex PCR, yet TCRdb's version contains in-frame clones alone and is incomplete. This repertoire shows roughly 29,000 clones, about 91% found once; its top ten account for around 20%. Here the sequenced sample was blood, taken from a patient who underwent chemoradiotherapy. The receptor set was obtained from a human donor with HPV-associated anogenital cancer.

This clone was detected once. The chain uses TRBV2 and TRBJ1-2; 7 bases are shared with TRBD1. The length of the CDR3 is 13 residues. The germline gives CDR1 SNHLY, CDR2 FYNNEI. V shed 5 bases, J shed 8 bases, and the junction held 8 bases outside the gene matches. CDR3 in amino acids: CASSKGQSMGYTF. The CDR3 DNA reads as TGTGCCAGCAGTAAGGGACAGTCCATGGGCTACACCTTC.

The rearrangement links TRBV2 to TRBJ1-6; maybe TRBD1 (6 bases). Germline-derived CDR1 and CDR2 are SNHLY and FYNNEI. V lost 7 bases and J 9 bases, leaving 13 bases between the germline ends. The CDR3 contains 13 residues. CDR3 bases: TGTGCCAGCACGCTCACAGGGAGTTCACCCCTCCACTTT. It translates to CASTLTGSSPLHF.

The chain couples TRBV27 to TRBJ2-2; D is ambiguous. The CDR3 spans 15 residues. The germline CDR1 and CDR2 sequences are MNHEY and SMNVEV (reference sequence). V was cut by 7 bases and J by 1 base, with 13 bases left in between. CDR3 region: CASTLEAWNTGELFF. The CDR3 bases are TGTGCCAGCACCCTGGAAGCTTGGAACACCGGGGAGCTGTTTTTT.

The chain joins TRBV30 to TRBJ1-4; D unresolved. The CDR3 is 12 amino acids. In germline, CDR1 is GTSNPN, CDR2 SVGIG (reference sequence). The V gene lost 3 bases and the J gene lost 3 bases, with 5 bases spanning the gap. The CDR3 is CAWSISNEKLFF. In nucleotides, the CDR3 is TGTGCCTGGAGCATCTCTAATGAAAAACTGTTTTTT.

V and J are TRBV27 and TRBJ2-7, with 9 nucleotides matching TRBD2. CDR1 is MNHEY, CDR2 SMNVEV, per germline (reference sequence). With V trimmed by 6 bases and J by 2 bases, 14 bases remained unmatched. The length of the CDR3 is 17 residues. CDR3 nucleotide sequence: TGTGCCAGCAGGATCGCGGGACTAGCTGTAAGACCCTACGAGCAGTACTTC. It encodes CASRIAGLAVRPYEQYF.

The chain joins TRBV4-1 to TRBJ1-1, with D possibly TRBD1 on 6 matching bases. Looked up from germline, CDR1 is MGHRA and CDR2 is YSYEKL. The CDR3 sequence is 14 residues long. V was clipped by 5 bases and J by 4 bases, with 14 bases between them. The CDR3 region has the DNA TGCGCCAGCAGCGAAGGGGGTTTGGGCACTGAAGCTTTCTTT. Amino acid sequence: CASSEGGLGTEAFF.

V is TRBV28 and J is TRBJ2-7; weak D call: TRBD2 (6 bases). The V end lost 5 bases, the J end lost 3 bases, and 17 bases lay between the germline ends. Germline V gene data show CDR1 as MDHEN and CDR2 as SYDVKM. There are 15 residues in the CDR3. CDR3 in amino acids: CASSQSSGGVYEQYF. DNA of the CDR3: TGTGCCAGCAGTCAAAGTAGCGGAGGAGTCTACGAGCAGTACTTC.

This clone came up a few times. The chain links TRBV6-1 to TRBJ2-3; 7 bases match TRBD2. The V segment lost 4 bases and the J segment 3 bases; nucleotides outside the gene matches: 7. Germline CDR1 and CDR2: MNHNS and SASEGT. The CDR3 contains 15 residues. The CDR3 here is CASSGTGGVTDTQYF. The CDR3 nucleotides read TGTGCCAGCAGTGGCACGGGAGGTGTTACAGATACGCAGTATTTT.

This chain uses TRBV9 with TRBJ2-5; D possibly corresponds to TRBD2 (5 bases). V was cut by 1 base and J by 5 bases, with 15 bases left in between. This CDR3 region has 15 residues. Germline CDR1 reads SGDLS; CDR2 reads YYNGEE. The CDR3 sequence: CASSVSDGVAETQYF. CDR3 in DNA: TGTGCCAGCAGCGTAAGTGACGGGGTTGCGGAGACCCAGTACTTC. Combining the CDR3 with reference TRBV9 and TRBJ2-5 gives the whole variable domain DSGVTQTPKHLITATGQRVTLRCSPRSGDLSVYWYQQSLDQGLQFLIQYYNGEERAKGNILERFSAQQFPDLHSELNLSSLELGDSALYFCASSVSDGVAETQYFGPGTRLLVL.

This chain uses TRBV19 with TRBJ2-5; D gene ambiguous. V was trimmed by 3 bases and J by 5 bases, leaving 16 bases between them. This CDR3 contains 15 residues. Per the germline V gene, CDR1 is LNHDA and CDR2 is SQIVND (reference sequence). The DNA for the CDR3 is TGTGCCAGTAGTATGGACGTTTGGTCTAGGGAGACCCAGTACTTC. It encodes CASSMDVWSRETQYF. The full variable domain, with the rest looked up from reference TRBV19 and TRBJ2-5, is DGGITQSPKYLFRKEGQNVTLSCEQNLNHDAMYWYRQDPGQGLRLIYYSQIVNDFQKGDIAEGYSVSREKKESFPLTVTSAQKNPTAFYLCASSMDVWSRETQYFGPGTRLLVL.

The V gene is TRBV5-5, the J gene TRBJ1-2; D unclear. CDR1 SGHKS and CDR2 YYEKEE come from the germline V gene (reference sequence). The CDR3 runs 16 residues. Trimming cost V 2 bases and J 0 bases, with 14 bases left between them. CDR3 amino acids: CASSFGGREANYGYTF. In DNA form, the CDR3 reads TGTGCCAGCAGCTTTGGCGGTAGGGAAGCTAACTATGGCTACACCTTC.

The rearrangement uses TRBV7-9 and TRBJ2-2, with a weak D call TRBD2 (6 bases). Trimming cost V 3 bases and J 4 bases, with 9 bases left between them. Per germline, CDR1 SEHNR and CDR2 FQNEAQ (reference sequence). The length of the CDR3 is 14 residues. CDR3 amino acids: CASSFPGLTGELFF. In DNA form, the CDR3 reads TGTGCCAGCAGCTTCCCGGGACTCACCGGGGAGCTGTTTTTT.

The J gene is TRBJ2-5, the V gene TRBV2; 7 bases are shared with TRBD1. The CDR3 contains 13 residues. Germline trimming cut 4 bases from V and 3 bases from J; bases unmatched to any gene: 2. The germline gives CDR1 SNHLY, CDR2 FYNNEI. CDR3 loop: CASSGDREETQYF. The CDR3 DNA follows: TGTGCCAGCAGTGGGGACAGAGAAGAGACCCAGTACTTC. Using reference TRBV2 and TRBJ2-5 for the parts outside the CDR3, the full variable domain is EPEVTQTPSHQVTQMGQEVILRCVPISNHLYFYWYRQILGQKVEFLVSFYNNEISEKSEIFDDQFSVERPDGSNFTLKIRSTKLEDSAMYFCASSGDREETQYFGPGTRLLVL.

This chain joins TRBV13 and TRBJ2-7; D call uncertain. V gave up 7 bases and J gave up 0 bases, with 10 bases separating them. The CDR3 covers 13 residues. Germline CDR1 is PRHDT and CDR2 is FYEKMQ (reference sequence). For the CDR3, the DNA is TGTGCCAGCACCCTTCGGAACTCCTACGAGCAGTACTTC. Its translation: CASTLRNSYEQYF.

J is TRBJ2-5 and V is TRBV5-1, with D uncertain. CDR3 length: 11 residues. Germline loops: CDR1 SGHRS, CDR2 YFSETQ. Deletions cut 4 bases from V and 3 bases from J, with 4 bases between. CDR3 nucleotides: TGCGCCAGCAGCGTCAAAGAGACCCAGTACTTC. This codes for CASSVKETQYF.

This clone was recorded only once. The chain carries TRBV2 and TRBJ1-1; weak D call: TRBD1 (5 bases). This CDR3 has 14 amino acids. Germline V lookup: CDR1 SNHLY, CDR2 FYNNEI. For the CDR3, the DNA is TGTGCGAGCCGAGGGGCTGGGATGAACACTGAAGCTTTCTTT. It codes for CASRGAGMNTEAFF. The whole variable domain, remainder taken from reference TRBV2 and TRBJ1-1, is EPEVTQTPSHQVTQMGQEVILRCVPISNHLYFYWYRQILGQKVEFLVSFYNNEISEKSEIFDDQFSVERPDGSNFTLKIRSTKLEDSAMYFCASRGAGMNTEAFFGQGTRLTVV.

The chain uses TRBV14 and TRBJ2-7, with D uncertain. Germline CDR1 reads SGHDN; CDR2 reads FVKESK. The V gene lost 4 bases and the J gene lost 0 bases, with 13 bases spanning the gap. The CDR3 totals 15 residues. The CDR3 nucleotides are TGTGCCAGCAGCCTCGCTCAACCCAGCTCCTACGAGCAGTACTTC. Encoded protein: CASSLAQPSSYEQYF. The whole variable domain, filled in from reference TRBV14 and TRBJ2-7, reads EAGVTQFPSHSVIEKGQTVTLRCDPISGHDNLYWYRRVMGKEIKFLLHFVKESKQDESGMPNNRFLAERTGGTYSTLKVQPAELEDSGVYFCASSLAQPSSYEQYFGPGTRLTVT.

This sequence joins TRBV9 and TRBJ1-2; perhaps TRBD1 as D (6 bases). This CDR3 contains 16 residues. V gave up 0 bases and J gave up 4 bases, with 16 bases separating them. CDR1 SGDLS and CDR2 YYNGEE come from the germline V gene. The CDR3 protein is CASSVGGGGGGYGYTF. The CDR3 DNA reads TGTGCCAGCAGCGTAGGAGGGGGGGGCGGTGGCTATGGCTACACCTTC. The variable domain in full, completed from reference TRBV9 and TRBJ1-2, reads DSGVTQTPKHLITATGQRVTLRCSPRSGDLSVYWYQQSLDQGLQFLIQYYNGEERAKGNILERFSAQQFPDLHSELNLSSLELGDSALYFCASSVGGGGGGYGYTFGSGTRLTVV.

V usage is TRBV30 and J usage is TRBJ1-1; unclear D gene. Trimming took off 1 base at V and 0 bases at J, with 6 bases between the two ends. The CDR3 loop spans 13 amino acids. The germline gives CDR1 GTSNPN, CDR2 SVGIG (reference sequence). The CDR3 nucleotides read TGTGCCTGGAGTGCCTCGGTGAACACTGAAGCTTTCTTT. Protein: CAWSASVNTEAFF.

The J gene is TRBJ2-7, the V gene TRBV6-5; TRBD1 might be the D (6 bases). The germline V and J ends were trimmed by 6 bases and 2 bases, with 11 bases remaining between them. The CDR3 totals 13 residues. CDR1 and CDR2 from the germline V gene are MNHEY and SVGAGI. CDR3 residues: CASRQGRTYEQYF. DNA of the CDR3: TGTGCCAGCAGACAGGGAAGGACCTACGAGCAGTACTTC.

This chain links TRBV7-2 with TRBJ1-4, with a weak D call TRBD1 (5 bases). Trimming shortened V by 5 bases and J by 3 bases, and 10 bases separated the two germline ends. The CDR3 is 14 residues long. The germline gives CDR1 SGHTA, CDR2 FQGNSA. The CDR3 region has the DNA TGTGCCAGCAGCCAATCGGGGGCTAATGAAAAACTGTTTTTT. Translating gives CASSQSGANEKLFF. The entire variable domain, with the rest obtained from reference TRBV7-2 and TRBJ1-4, is as follows: GAGVSQSPSNKVTEKGKDVELRCDPISGHTALYWYRQSLGQGLEFLIYFQGNSAPDKSGLPSDRFSAERTGGSVSTLTIQRTQQEDSAVYLCASSQSGANEKLFFGSGTQLSVL.

The chain employs TRBV6-6 and TRBJ2-4, with D possibly matching TRBD2 (7 bases). Germline loops: CDR1 MNHNY, CDR2 SVGAGI (reference sequence). V was clipped by 9 bases and J by 5 bases, with 14 bases between them. CDR3 length equals 13 residues. The CDR3 loop is CASSRGGENIQYF. CDR3 nucleotides: TGTGCCAGTAGTAGGGGGGGCGAAAACATTCAGTACTTC.

The chain combines TRBV2 with TRBJ2-7; 11 bases align to TRBD1. Germline V gene data show CDR1 as SNHLY and CDR2 as FYNNEI. Trimming cost V 6 bases and J 5 bases; bases outside gene matches: 15. The CDR3 runs to 17 residues. The CDR3 nucleotides are TGTGCCAGCAGCCAGGAGGGACAGGGGGGGTTGAGGCACGAGCAGTACTTC. This codes for CASSQEGQGGLRHEQYF.

The V gene is TRBV5-6, the J gene TRBJ2-5; unclear D gene. The CDR3 is made up of 13 amino acids. V was clipped by 1 base and J by 0 bases, with 4 bases between them. Looked up from germline, CDR1 is SGHDT and CDR2 is YYEEEE. In DNA form, the CDR3 reads TGTGCCAGCAGCTTGTACCACCAAGAGACCCAGTACTTC. It yields the protein CASSLYHQETQYF.

In DNA, the CDR3 is TGTGCCAGCAGTTGGGGTGGGGGGGCGTCCGGGGAGCTGTTTTTT. Translating gives CASSWGGGASGELFF. V is TRBV27 and J is TRBJ2-2; maybe TRBD2 (7 bases). This CDR3 is 15 amino acids long. CDR1 and CDR2 from the germline V gene are MNHEY and SMNVEV (reference sequence). Trimming stripped 4 bases from V and 6 bases from J, with 15 bases between.

The rearrangement links TRBV6-5 to TRBJ1-2, with D possibly being TRBD1 (5 bases). The CDR3 covers 13 residues. Per the germline V gene, CDR1 is MNHEY and CDR2 is SVGAGI. Between the trimmed V and J ends, which lost 6 bases and 4 bases, there was a span of 12 bases. The CDR3 loop reads CASRPPGGYGYTF. The CDR3 coding sequence is TGTGCCAGCAGACCCCCGGGGGGCTATGGCTACACCTTC.

The genes are TRBV7-3 and TRBJ2-2; D could derive from TRBD1 or TRBD2 (5 bases each). The CDR3 covers 15 residues. CDR1 SGHTA and CDR2 FQGTGA come from the germline V gene. V lost 2 bases to trimming and J lost 0 bases, with 7 bases between them. CDR3 sequence (DNA): TGTGCCAGCAGCTTATTGGGGGCGAACACCGGGGAGCTGTTTTTT. This codes for CASSLLGANTGELFF.